This T cell receptor (beta chain) was captured by sequencing in a study of blood T cell repertoires in COVID-19. The overall study: Collection of acute and convalescent COVID-19 samples took place in the United States, Italy and Spain. The cDNA or gDNA used as material had been derived from T cells, B-cell-depleted T cells, or PBMCs.

As handled by the study authors: Amplification from reference gene primers served as the basis for estimated nucleated cell counts. Assay used: immunoSEQ multiplex PCR; TCRdb lists only in-frame clones, some missing. The V and J calls and clone size come from that table; D and trimming were worked out from the DNA. The profile shows around 180,000 clones, 74% of them singletons. This clone occurred once. Trimming removed 1 base from V and 5 bases from J; junction bases left unmatched: 2. Germline-derived CDR1 and CDR2 are MGHRA and YSYEKL. This CDR3 has 14 residues. The sequence derives from a woman aged 80 or over with acute or convalescent COVID-19. V is TRBV4-1 and J is TRBJ1-1, with 9 positions matching TRBD1. Sequenced: peripheral blood. The CDR3 nucleotides are TGCGCCAGCAGCCAAGCCGGGACAGGGACTGAAGCTTTCTTT. Encoded protein: CASSQAGTGTEAFF.